Listed below are T cell receptor beta chains from one sample, sequenced in a study of pediatric ulcerative colitis. TCRdb's copy holds only in-frame clones and misses some; the assay was immunoSEQ multiplex PCR. The sample has tens of thousands of clones; around 73% are singletons. Sequencing was performed on gut tissue. The receptors here all came from a boy under 18 with moderate ulcerative colitis. The CDR3 runs from the conserved cysteine through the conserved F or W. D genes are given only for firm matches. Size is stated for part of the rows, as once, few or many counts, or as a class when the clone is expanded.

D gene | clone size | J gene | V gene | CDR3 protein | CDR3 DNA
TRBD2 | few | TRBJ2-1 | TRBV28 | CASSSSASGGLAGSSEQFF | TGTGCCAGCAGTTCGAGCGCCTCGGGGGGACTAGCGGGATCGAGTGAGCAGTTCTTC
TRBD1 | once | TRBJ2-7 | TRBV6-5 | CASSYGQGAGYEQYF | TGTGCCAGCAGTTATGGGCAGGGGGCTGGTTACGAGCAGTACTTC
. | few | TRBJ1-6 | TRBV5-1 | CASRISGAFSPLHF | TGCGCCAGCAGGATCTCAGGGGCGTTTTCACCCCTCCACTTT
TRBD2 | . | TRBJ2-7 | TRBV2 | CASSGQGLAGVTPYEQYF | TGTGCCAGCAGTGGTCAGGGACTAGCGGGGGTGACACCCTACGAGCAGTACTTC
. | . | TRBJ1-5 | TRBV19 | CASTWVGADYSNQPQHF | TGTGCCAGTACCTGGGTGGGAGCAGATTATAGCAATCAGCCCCAGCATTTT
. | few | TRBJ1-5 | TRBV18 | CASSPTESQPQHF | TGTGCCAGCTCACCGACAGAATCACAGCCCCAGCATTTT
. | few | TRBJ1-6 | TRBV6-6 | CASRGPKGHSPLHF | TGTGCCAGCAGGGGACCTAAAGGGCATTCACCCCTCCACTTT
. | . | TRBJ1-4 | TRBV5-1 | CASSLKGVWDEKLFF | TGCGCCAGCAGCTTAAAGGGTGTATGGGATGAAAAACTGTTTTTT
. | few | TRBJ2-1 | TRBV4-1 | CASSRNGPDNEQFF | TGCGCCAGCAGCCGAAATGGACCTGACAATGAGCAGTTCTTC
. | once | TRBJ1-1 | TRBV7-3 | CASSGHLNTEAFF | TGTGCCAGCAGCGGACATCTGAACACTGAAGCTTTCTTT
. | . | TRBJ1-6 | TRBV28 | CASSSSSYNSPLHF | TGTGCCAGCAGTTCTAGCTCCTATAATTCACCCCTCCACTTT
. | . | TRBJ2-3 | TRBV6-1 | CASLAGRADTQYF | TGTGCCAGTTTGGCAGGCCGGGCAGATACGCAGTATTTT
. | . | TRBJ1-2 | TRBV5-1 | CASSLGYRVNYGYTF | TGCGCCAGCAGCTTGGGTTACAGGGTAAACTATGGCTACACCTTC
. | . | TRBJ2-3 | TRBV15 | CATSTDRSTDTQYF | TGTGCCACCAGCACCGACCGATCCACAGATACGCAGTATTTT
. | . | TRBJ2-7 | TRBV7-3 | CASSSPRDHYEQYF | TGTGCCAGCAGCTCCCCCCGGGACCACTACGAGCAGTACTTC
TRBD1 | . | TRBJ2-1 | TRBV28 | CASSSRQGLHYNEQFF | TGTGCCAGCAGTTCTCGACAGGGGCTTCACTACAATGAGCAGTTCTTC
. | . | TRBJ1-4 | TRBV16 | CASSQSDSVGKLFF | TGTGCCAGCAGCCAATCGGACAGCGTCGGAAAACTGTTTTTT
TRBD2 | . | TRBJ2-5 | TRBV5-5 | CASSWAAGGPGETQYF | TGTGCCAGCAGCTGGGCAGCGGGGGGCCCGGGGGAGACCCAGTACTTC
. | . | TRBJ1-2 | TRBV5-1 | CASSLLRDNYGYTF | TGCGCCAGCAGCTTACTCAGGGATAACTATGGCTACACCTTC
. | . | TRBJ1-2 | TRBV5-1 | CASSPQGDGYTF | TGCGCCAGCAGCCCCCAGGGTGATGGCTACACCTTC
. | . | TRBJ2-5 | TRBV9 | CASSVSWGLEETQYF | TGTGCCAGCAGCGTAAGTTGGGGACTCGAAGAGACCCAGTACTTC
. | . | TRBJ1-2 | TRBV4-1 | CASSPLFGDGYTF | TGCGCCAGCAGCCCCCTTTTCGGTGATGGCTACACCTTC
. | . | TRBJ2-1 | TRBV9 | CASSGGSSPYNEQFF | TGTGCCAGCAGCGGAGGGTCATCCCCCTACAATGAGCAGTTCTTC
TRBD2 | . | TRBJ2-2 | TRBV4-3 | CASSQDLPSGTGELFF | TGCGCCAGCAGCCAAGATTTACCTAGCGGAACCGGGGAGCTGTTTTTT
. | once | TRBJ2-7 | TRBV27 | CASSPRDIVYEQYF | TGTGCCAGCAGTCCAAGGGACATCGTCTACGAGCAGTACTTC
TRBD1 | . | TRBJ1-4 | TRBV5-1 | CASSLTGGKANEKLFF | TGCGCCAGCAGCTTGACAGGGGGTAAAGCTAATGAAAAACTGTTTTTT
. | . | TRBJ1-4 | TRBV5-3 | CARSTTRQRTNEKLFF | TGTGCCAGAAGCACTACACGACAGAGAACTAATGAAAAACTGTTTTTT
TRBD2 | . | TRBJ2-5 | TRBV7-8 | CASSLGGLAEETQYF | TGTGCCAGCAGCTTAGGGGGACTAGCGGAAGAGACCCAGTACTTC
TRBD2 | . | TRBJ2-7 | TRBV28 | CASSPGTSSYEQYF | TGTGCCAGCAGTCCCGGGACTAGCTCCTACGAGCAGTACTTC
. | medium-sized | TRBJ1-1 | TRBV7-6 | CASSLGEGREAFF | TGTGCCAGCAGCTTAGGGGAAGGGCGGGAAGCTTTCTTT